Shown below are 20 T cell receptor beta chains from a single sample sequenced in a study of cytomegalovirus exposure and HLA in healthy donors (dated by TCRdb to the late 2010s). The library was prepared using the immunoSEQ multiplex PCR assay. For the multiplex PCR, a mixture combining 60 forward primers for TCR Vbeta segments and 13 reverse primers for TCR Jbeta segments was used. The table comes from immuneACCESS by way of TCRdb, which keeps in-frame sequences with V and J called. Part of the clones is missing from these tables; in studies checked, under half for an unresolved V gene and the rest for unknown reasons. For this sample there are about 92,000 clones; just under 70% appear just once. Together, the top ten hold more than 2.5% of the sample. The sample consisted of PBMCs. Source of these receptors: a man between 50 and 59 years old in good health and CMV-seronegative.

V is TRBV6-4 and J is TRBJ2-7, with 12 bases aligning to TRBD2. CDR1 is MRHNA, CDR2 SNTAGT, per germline. CDR3 size: 19 residues. V was pared by 7 bases and J by 4 bases, with 20 bases of the junction left unmatched. The CDR3 spells CASKGLAGDSEPTGYEQYV. CDR3 in DNA: TGTGCCAGCAAGGGACTAGCGGGTGACTCGGAGCCGACAGGGTACGAGCAGTACGTC.

The genes are TRBV4-1 and TRBJ2-2; TRBD2 matches at 11 bases. Germline CDR1 MGHRA, CDR2 YSYEKL. The CDR3 covers 17 residues. Losses at the gene ends were 1 base for V and 6 bases for J; bases not matched to a gene: 7. CDR3 residues: CASSQVLLAGVAGELFF. CDR3 DNA sequence: TGCGCCAGCAGCCAAGTATTACTAGCGGGGGTGGCCGGGGAGCTGTTTTTT.

This chain links TRBV4-1 with TRBJ1-2; no clear D. CDR1 MGHRA and CDR2 YSYEKL come from the germline V gene. V was shortened by 1 base and J by 7 bases, with 22 bases between the two germline ends. CDR3 length: 17 residues. The CDR3 sequence: CASSQGIPLGRMGGYTF. Here the CDR3 DNA reads TGCGCCAGCAGCCAAGGGATCCCCCTGGGGAGAATGGGTGGCTACACCTTC.

This clone was counted a few times. This CDR3 reads CASSSGQVIYEQYF. CDR3 nucleotides: TGTGCCAGCAGCTCGGGACAGGTGATATACGAGCAGTACTTC. V gene TRBV5-4 combines with J gene TRBJ2-7, with 8 bases fitting TRBD1. The CDR3 sequence is 14 residues long. Germline-derived CDR1 and CDR2 are SGHNT and YYREEE (reference sequence). The ends lost 3 bases at V and 4 bases at J; junction bases unmatched: 6.

V gene TRBV11-1 combines with J gene TRBJ2-7, with D perhaps TRBD1 (6 bases). CDR3 length: 15 amino acids. V was cut by 1 base and J by 1 base, with 11 bases left in between. Germline CDR1 is SGHAT and CDR2 is FQDESV (reference sequence). CDR3 sequence reads: CASSLEGHVSYEQYF. In DNA form, the CDR3 reads TGTGCCAGCAGCTTAGAGGGACATGTTTCCTACGAGCAGTACTTC.

The sample holds a few counts of this clone. At one end the junction does not follow the germline gene, possibly because of a read error. The gene calls are TRBV28 and TRBJ2-7; 10 bases agree with TRBD1. The germline V gene encodes CDR1 MDHEN and CDR2 SYDVKM. CDR3 size: 15 residues. The CDR3 here is CASTPTGGASSEQYF. DNA of the CDR3: TGTGCCAGCACCCCGACAGGGGGCGCGTCCTCCGAGCAGTACTTC. The full variable domain, completed using reference TRBV28 and TRBJ2-7, is DVKVTQSSRYLVKRTGEKVFLECVQDMDHENMFWYRQDPGLGLRLIYFSYDVKMKEKGDIPEGYSVSREKKERFSLILESASTNQTSMYLCASTPTGGASSEQYFGPGTRLTVT.

By its share, this clone is medium-sized (0.01 to 0.1%). The chain links TRBV6-1 to TRBJ2-3; D is ambiguous. The CDR3 spans 12 residues. Deletions cut 3 bases from V and 2 bases from J, with 3 bases between. Germline assignment: CDR1 MNHNS and CDR2 SASEGT. This CDR3 reads CASSDVTDTQYF. CDR3 DNA sequence: TGTGCCAGCAGTGACGTCACAGATACGCAGTATTTT.

The rearrangement joins TRBV5-4 to TRBJ2-7, with 7 bases that match TRBD2. V lost 3 bases to trimming and J lost 4 bases; unmatched junction nucleotides: 4. From germline, CDR1 is SGHNT and CDR2 YYREEE (reference sequence). The CDR3 consists of 13 residues. DNA for the CDR3: TGTGCCAGCAGCTCCGAGCGGGGTTACGAGCAGTACGTC. Translation: CASSSERGYEQYV.

V gene TRBV7-2 combines with J gene TRBJ2-1; D call uncertain. The CDR3 is 13 residues long. Between the trimmed V and J ends, which lost 3 bases and 8 bases, there was a span of 11 bases. The V gene's germline CDR1 is SGHTA and CDR2 FQGNSA. The CDR3 loop is CASSLDPRYEQFF. CDR3 bases: TGTGCCAGCAGCTTGGATCCTAGATATGAGCAGTTCTTC.

The genes are TRBV5-1 and TRBJ2-7, with D perhaps matching TRBD1 (6 bases). Trimming left V 1 base short and J 1 base short, with 18 bases between. There are 17 residues in the CDR3. Germline assignment: CDR1 SGHRS and CDR2 YFSETQ. DNA for the CDR3: TGCGCCAGCAGCTTGTTACCCGCCCGGACAGCGTCCTACGAGCAGTACTTC. Amino acids: CASSLLPARTASYEQYF.

In DNA form, the CDR3 reads TGTGCCAGCAGCCAAGCGGGACAGCCTAATAATCAGCCCCAGCATTTT. This translates into CASSQAGQPNNQPQHF. The chain links TRBV4-2 to TRBJ1-5; 7 bases are a match to TRBD1. This CDR3 contains 16 residues. V gave up 1 base and J gave up 4 bases; unmatched junction bases: 7. Germline CDR1 reads LGHNA; CDR2 reads YNFKEQ.

V gene TRBV9 combines with J gene TRBJ2-2; D gene uncertain. The V gene's germline CDR1 is SGDLS and CDR2 YYNGEE. V shed 4 bases and J shed 6 bases, with 16 bases lying between them. The CDR3 is made up of 15 amino acids. For the CDR3, the DNA is TGTGCCAGCAGCCCAAGCCCCTCCAGCGCCGGGGAGCTGTTTTTT. Its translation is CASSPSPSSAGELFF.

This clone appeared a few times. V is TRBV2 and J is TRBJ2-7; maybe TRBD2 (6 bases). This CDR3 spans 13 amino acids. Trimming cost V 3 bases and J 6 bases, with 12 bases left between them. Germline lookup yields CDR1 SNHLY and CDR2 FYNNEI. CDR3 DNA: TGTGCCAGCAGTGAGGAGGCGGGGTTCGAGCAGTACTTC. Protein: CASSEEAGFEQYF.

The gene calls are TRBV4-2 and TRBJ1-2; TRBD1 agrees at 8 bases. Germline loops: CDR1 LGHNA, CDR2 YNFKEQ. The CDR3 loop spans 14 amino acids. The V and J ends lost 0 bases and 7 bases, in that order; junction bases with no gene match: 4. The CDR3 loop reads CASSQDLTGVGYTF. For the CDR3, the DNA is TGTGCCAGCAGCCAAGATTTGACAGGGGTTGGCTACACCTTC.

The gene calls are TRBV30 and TRBJ1-2; D is unclear. This CDR3 contains 11 residues. Per the germline V gene, CDR1 is GTSNPN and CDR2 is SVGIG (reference sequence). V shed 5 bases and J shed 8 bases, with 12 bases lying between them. CDR3 nucleotides: TGTGCCTGGGGACTCGGCTACGGCTACACCTTC. This codes for CAWGLGYGYTF.

V usage is TRBV27 and J usage is TRBJ2-5; D might be TRBD2 (7 bases). CDR3 length: 14 amino acids. Germline V gene sequence: CDR1 MNHEY, CDR2 SMNVEV (reference sequence). V was clipped by 1 base and J by 4 bases, with 10 bases between them. The CDR3 region is CASSLLRGAETQYF. The CDR3 DNA is TGTGCCAGCAGTTTATTACGGGGGGCAGAGACCCAGTACTTC.

The chain combines TRBV29-1 with TRBJ2-3, with D possibly being TRBD2 (5 bases). With 0 bases removed from V and 2 bases from J, the gap between germline ends came to 12 bases. CDR1 and CDR2 (germline): SQVTM, ANQGSEA. The CDR3 runs to 15 residues. DNA of the CDR3: TGCAGCGTTGAAGAGGAGGCGGGTTTCACAGATACGCAGTATTTT. This translates into CSVEEEAGFTDTQYF.

J is TRBJ1-6 and V is TRBV7-3; maybe TRBD1 (6 bases). CDR1 SGHTA and CDR2 FQGTGA come from the germline V gene. With 5 bases removed from V and 3 bases from J, the gap between germline ends came to 8 bases. This CDR3 comprises 14 residues. CDR3 DNA sequence: TGTGCCAGCAGCATGGACAGCTATAATTCACCCCTCCACTTT. Amino acids: CASSMDSYNSPLHF.

The chain joins TRBV7-9 to TRBJ2-5; D perhaps matches TRBD2 (5 bases). From germline, CDR1 is SEHNR and CDR2 FQNEAQ (reference sequence). The CDR3 covers 13 residues. V lost 8 bases, J lost 1 base, and 11 bases lay in between. In nucleotides, the CDR3 is TGTGCCAGCGGGCGGGTATTCCAAGAGACCCAGTACTTC. It encodes CASGRVFQETQYF.

This clone was found a few times. The rearrangement uses TRBV5-1 and TRBJ1-2; 9 bases fit TRBD1. CDR3 length: 14 amino acids. The junction had 5 bases not matched to a gene; V was cut back by 4 bases and J by 4 bases. Per germline, CDR1 SGHRS and CDR2 YFSETQ. CDR3 loop: CASSPGQGSYGYTF. The CDR3 region has the DNA TGCGCCAGCAGCCCTGGACAGGGGTCCTATGGCTACACCTTC.